This T cell receptor (gamma chain) was captured by sequencing in a study of human gamma delta and Vdelta1 T cells. Per germline, CDR1 EGSNGY and CDR2 YDSYNSKV. The CDR3 is 11 residues long. After removal of 0 bases from V and 11 bases from J, the junction contained 4 bases not matched to a gene. TCRdb applied CATT to the PCR reads for clone calling. This table holds several thousand gamma-chain clones, 40% to 50% found once. Regarding this clone: Antigen unknown. This may be a read error: a much more frequent sequence differs by one nucleotide. The identical CDR3 is also encoded by other nucleotide sequences in the sample.

The study, taken as a whole, reports: Polyclonal Delta One T cells reportedly showed broad cytotoxic targeting of acute myeloid leukemia.

The sequence came from a human donor in good health. What was sequenced was Vdelta1 gamma-delta T cells from blood grown in culture (DOT cells). V and J are TRGV2 and TRGJ1 or TRGJ2. The CDR3 nucleotides read TGTGCCACCTGGGACGGGCAGGAGAAACTCTTT. Translation: CATWDGQEKLF.